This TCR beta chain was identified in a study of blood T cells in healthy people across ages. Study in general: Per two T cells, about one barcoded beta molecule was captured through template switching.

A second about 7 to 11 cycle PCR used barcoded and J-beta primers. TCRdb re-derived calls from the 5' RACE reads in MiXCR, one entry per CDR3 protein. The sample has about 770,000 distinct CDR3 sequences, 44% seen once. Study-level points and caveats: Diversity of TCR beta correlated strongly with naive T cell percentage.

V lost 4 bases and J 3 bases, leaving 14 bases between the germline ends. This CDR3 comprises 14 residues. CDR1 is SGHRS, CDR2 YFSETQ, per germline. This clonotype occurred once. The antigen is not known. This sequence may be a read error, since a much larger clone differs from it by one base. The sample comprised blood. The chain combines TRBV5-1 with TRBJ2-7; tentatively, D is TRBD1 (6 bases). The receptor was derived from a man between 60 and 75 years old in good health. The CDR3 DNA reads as TGCGCCAGCAGCCCCCCTGGGGGCTACTACGAGCAGTACTTC. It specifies CASSPPGGYYEQYF.